This is a list of T cell receptor beta chains from one sample in a study of response to subunit inactivated influenza vaccine. From the RT-PCR reads, TCRdb called clonotypes with MiXCR, one entry per CDR3 protein. The sample lists 450,000 to 700,000 distinct CDR3 sequences, 12% to 15% occurring once. Source: PBMCs from blood, taken roughly 13 days after vaccination. These receptors all stem from a man aged 50-60 years who received an inactivated influenza vaccine. The CDR3 runs from the conserved cysteine through the conserved F or W. A D gene is named only where the DNA matches it firmly. Expanded clones get a size class; other rows say once, few or many, or leave the size out.

many	TRBD1	TRBV3-1	TRBJ1-1	CASSHPGTGVNTEAFF	TGTGCCAGCAGCCACCCCGGGACAGGGGTAAACACTGAAGCTTTCTTT
few	TRBD1	TRBV29-1	TRBJ1-5	CSVKGQGFNQPQHF	TGCAGCGTTAAGGGACAGGGATTCAATCAGCCCCAGCATTTT
few	-	TRBV4-3	TRBJ2-3	CASSQVGPWESTDTQYF	TGCGCCAGCAGCCAAGTAGGGCCCTGGGAGAGCACAGATACGCAGTATTTT
few	TRBD2	TRBV6-1	TRBJ2-1	CASSDGLAEYNEQFF	TGTGCCAGCAGTGATGGACTAGCGGAATACAATGAGCAGTTCTTC
few	TRBD1	TRBV7-9	TRBJ2-5	CASSLDVRQGPIRF	TGTGCCAGCAGCTTGGATGTTCGACAGGGGCCTATTAGGTTC
few	-	TRBV29-1	TRBJ2-2	CSVEKLITGELFF	TGCAGCGTTGAAAAGCTTATCACCGGGGAGCTGTTTTTT
-	TRBD2	TRBV10-1	TRBJ2-2	CASSEPQRGYTGELFF	TGCGCCAGCAGTGAGCCCCAGCGGGGGTACACCGGGGAGCTGTTTTTT
few	-	TRBV6-2/TRBV6-3	TRBJ2-6	CASREGPGANVLTF	TGTGCCAGTCGTGAGGGCCCTGGGGCCAACGTCCTGACTTTC
few	-	TRBV6-2/TRBV6-3	TRBJ2-7	CASRPLGADHYEQYF	TGTGCCAGCAGACCCCTTGGCGCGGACCATTACGAGCAGTACTTC
-	-	TRBV4-3	TRBJ2-7	CASSQEWAGTEQYF	TGCGCCAGCAGCCAAGAATGGGCAGGGACCGAGCAGTACTTC
-	-	TRBV24-1	TRBJ1-4	CATSDGRATNEKLFF	TGTGCCACCAGTGATGGGCGAGCAACTAATGAAAAACTGTTTTTT
few	-	TRBV5-1	TRBJ1-2	CASSVDSPTNYGYTF	TGCGCCAGCAGCGTGGACAGCCCAACTAACTATGGCTACACCTTC
-	TRBD2	TRBV10-3	TRBJ2-4	CAISEGTSGTKNIQYF	TGTGCCATCAGTGAGGGGACTAGCGGTACCAAAAACATTCAGTACTTC
-	TRBD2	TRBV9	TRBJ2-1	CASSDSGRAGYEQFF	TGTGCCAGCAGCGATAGCGGGAGGGCCGGATATGAGCAGTTCTTC
many	-	TRBV5-1	TRBJ2-5	CASSGSGETQYF	TGCGCCAGCAGCGGAAGTGGAGAGACCCAGTACTTC
-	-	TRBV12-3/TRBV12-4	TRBJ2-5	CASTNRYQETQYF	TGTGCCAGCACCAACAGGTACCAAGAGACCCAGTACTTC
many	-	TRBV20-1	TRBJ1-2	CSASLEYGYTF	TGCAGTGCTAGTCTTGAGTATGGCTACACCTTC
-	TRBD2	TRBV4-3	TRBJ2-1	CASSLGLAGAYEQFF	TGCGCCAGCAGCCTGGGACTAGCGGGAGCTTATGAGCAGTTCTTC
few	-	TRBV11-1	TRBJ1-1	CASSLEGYNTEAFF	TGTGCCAGCAGCTTAGAAGGTTACAACACTGAAGCTTTCTTT
-	TRBD1	TRBV10-2	TRBJ2-1	CASSPGGFYNEQFF	TGCGCCAGCAGTCCAGGGGGCTTCTACAATGAGCAGTTCTTC
few	-	TRBV7-2	TRBJ1-2	CASRAEKYGYTF	TGTGCCAGCAGGGCAGAAAAATATGGCTACACCTTC
few	TRBD1	TRBV6-1	TRBJ1-6	CASSRDRGSSYNSPLHF	TGTGCCAGCAGCCGCGACAGGGGTAGCTCCTATAATTCACCCCTCCACTTT
few	-	TRBV29-1	TRBJ1-1	CSVEAGVNTEAFF	TGCAGCGTCGAGGCCGGGGTGAACACTGAAGCTTTCTTT
few	-	TRBV6-1	TRBJ2-5	CASAMGYFQETQYF	TGTGCCAGCGCGATGGGGTACTTCCAAGAGACCCAGTACTTC
many	TRBD1	TRBV12-3/TRBV12-4	TRBJ2-1	CASNDRGSYNEQFF	TGTGCCAGCAATGACAGGGGATCCTACAATGAGCAGTTCTTC
few	TRBD2	TRBV5-1	TRBJ2-3	CATRAGGPSDTQYF	TGCGCTACTCGCGCGGGGGGGCCATCAGATACGCAGTATTTT